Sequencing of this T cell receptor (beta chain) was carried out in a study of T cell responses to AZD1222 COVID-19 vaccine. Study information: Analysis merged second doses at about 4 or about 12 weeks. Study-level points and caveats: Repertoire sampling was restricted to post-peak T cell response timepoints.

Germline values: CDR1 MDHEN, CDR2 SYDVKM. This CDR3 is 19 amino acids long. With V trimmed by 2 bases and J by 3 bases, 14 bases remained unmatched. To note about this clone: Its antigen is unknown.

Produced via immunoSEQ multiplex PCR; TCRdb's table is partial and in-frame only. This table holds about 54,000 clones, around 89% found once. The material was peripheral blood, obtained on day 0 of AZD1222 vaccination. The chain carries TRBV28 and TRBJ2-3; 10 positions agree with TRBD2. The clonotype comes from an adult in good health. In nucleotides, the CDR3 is TGTGCCAGCAGTTTAGGTTTGGTTTCTAGCGGGAGTTCGACAGATACGCAGTATTTT. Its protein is CASSLGLVSSGSSTDTQYF.